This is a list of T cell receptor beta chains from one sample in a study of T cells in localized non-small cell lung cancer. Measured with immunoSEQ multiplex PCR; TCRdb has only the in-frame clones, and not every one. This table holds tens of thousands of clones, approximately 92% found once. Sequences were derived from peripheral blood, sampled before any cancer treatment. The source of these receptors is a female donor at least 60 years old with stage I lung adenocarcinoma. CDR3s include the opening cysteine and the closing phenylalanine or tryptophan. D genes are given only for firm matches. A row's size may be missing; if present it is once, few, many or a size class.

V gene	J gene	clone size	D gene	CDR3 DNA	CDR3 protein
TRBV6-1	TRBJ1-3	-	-	TGTGCCAGCAGTGAGCCCCCTCTGGGGGTAAACACCATATATTTT	CASSEPPLGVNTIYF
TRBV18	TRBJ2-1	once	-	TGTGCCAGCTCAACGGACAGAGGAAACAATGAGCAGTTCTTC	CASSTDRGNNEQFF
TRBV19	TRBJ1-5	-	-	TGTGCCAGTAACAGGATGAATCAGCCCCAGCATTTT	CASNRMNQPQHF
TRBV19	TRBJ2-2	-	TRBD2	TGTGCCAGTATTAGTCCAGCGGGGGGTTTTGTCGGGGAGCTGTTTTTT	CASISPAGGFVGELFF
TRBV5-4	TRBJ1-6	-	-	TGTGCCAGCAGCCCCCCGGGTATGAGTAATTCACCCCTCCACTTT	CASSPPGMSNSPLHF
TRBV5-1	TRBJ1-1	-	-	TGCGCCAGCAGCTTGGCCGGGCAGGCGAGAGCTTTCTTT	CASSLAGQARAFF
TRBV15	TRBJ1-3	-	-	TGTGCCACCAGCAGAGATGCAGAGTTTGGAAACACCATATATTTT	CATSRDAEFGNTIYF
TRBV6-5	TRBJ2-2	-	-	TGTGCCAGCAGTCGACAGGTGGACACCGGGGAGCTGTTTTTT	CASSRQVDTGELFF
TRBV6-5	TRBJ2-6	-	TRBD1	TGTGCCAGCAGTTTAGACAGGGGTCTCGGGGCCAACGTCCTGACTTTC	CASSLDRGLGANVLTF
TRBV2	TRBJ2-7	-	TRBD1	TGTGCCAGCTGTAGTGGATGGGACAGCTCCTACGAGCAGTACTTC	CASCSGWDSSYEQYF
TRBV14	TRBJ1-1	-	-	TGTGCCAGCAGCCAAGATTATTGGACAGATATGAACACTGAAGCTTTCTTT	CASSQDYWTDMNTEAFF
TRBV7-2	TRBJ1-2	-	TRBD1	TGTGCCAGCAGCTCCCGGACAGGAACAACCACCTATGGCTACACCTTC	CASSSRTGTTTYGYTF
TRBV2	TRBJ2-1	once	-	TGTGCCAGCAGTGAGAGGGGCTCCTACAATGAGCAGTTCTTC	CASSERGSYNEQFF
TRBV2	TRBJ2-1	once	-	TGTGCCAGCGGGGACGACAGCGTCTCCTACAATGAGCAGTTCTTC	CASGDDSVSYNEQFF
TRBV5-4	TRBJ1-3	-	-	TGTGCCAGCAGCTTTGGCTCTGGAAACACCATATATTTT	CASSFGSGNTIYF
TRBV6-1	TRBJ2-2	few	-	TGTGCCAGCAGGCTCGACAGCGCCACCGGGGAGCTGTTTTTT	CASRLDSATGELFF
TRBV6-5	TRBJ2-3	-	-	TGTGCCAGCAGCTACTCGGGGTTGAATTATGATACGCAGTATTTT	CASSYSGLNYDTQYF
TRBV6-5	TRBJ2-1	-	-	TGTGCCAGCAGTGAATGGGGCAGGGTATTCTTC	CASSEWGRVFF
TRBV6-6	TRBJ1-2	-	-	TGTGCCAGCAGGAGAAAAGGGGGGTATGGCTACACCTTC	CASRRKGGYGYTF
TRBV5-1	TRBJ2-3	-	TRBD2	TGCGCCAGCAGCTTGGTAGCGGGGGGGTCTAGCACAGATACGCAGTATTTT	CASSLVAGGSSTDTQYF
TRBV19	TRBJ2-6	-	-	TGTGCCAGTAGTCCCAAATTGGCTGGGGCCAACGTCCTGACTTTC	CASSPKLAGANVLTF
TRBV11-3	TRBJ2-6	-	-	TGTGCCAGCAGCCCTGGGGCTGGGCGGGATGGTACTGGGGCCAACGTCCTGACTTTC	CASSPGAGRDGTGANVLTF
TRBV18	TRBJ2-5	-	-	TGTGCCAGCTCACCAGTAGGGACTCAAGAGACCCAGTACTTC	CASSPVGTQETQYF
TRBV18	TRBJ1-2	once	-	TGTGCCAGCTCACCGGGTTTTGGGGGCAAGGGCTATGGCTACACCTTC	CASSPGFGGKGYGYTF
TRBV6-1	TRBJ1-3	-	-	TGTGCCAGCAGCGAGTACGAAGACAGATATTTT	CASSEYEDRYF
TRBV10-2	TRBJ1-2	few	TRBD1	TGCGCCAGCAGTGAGTCGACAGGGCCCTATGGCTACACCTTC	CASSESTGPYGYTF
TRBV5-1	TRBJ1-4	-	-	TGCGCCAGCGTATCCGGGACTTCGACTAATGAAAAACTGTTTTTT	CASVSGTSTNEKLFF
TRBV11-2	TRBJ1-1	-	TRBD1	TGTGCCAGCAGCCCGGGGACAGCATATGAAGCTTTCTTT	CASSPGTAYEAFF
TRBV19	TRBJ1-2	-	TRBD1	TGTGCCAGTAGTATCATCGGGGGACAGGGCGGTGGCTACACCTTC	CASSIIGGQGGGYTF
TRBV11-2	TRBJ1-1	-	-	TGTGCCAGCAGCACGGTATTAGGGACGAACACTGAAGCTTTCTTT	CASSTVLGTNTEAFF
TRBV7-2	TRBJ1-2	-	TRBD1	TGTGCCAGCAGCACCCGACAGGGGCCCGTACTACGTGGCTACACCTTC	CASSTRQGPVLRGYTF
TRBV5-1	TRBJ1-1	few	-	TGCGCCAGCAGCTTTGGGGGTGGCACTGAAGCTTTCTTT	CASSFGGGTEAFF
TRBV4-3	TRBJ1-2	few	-	TGCGCCAGCAGCCAAGACGGACCCTATGGCTACACCTTC	CASSQDGPYGYTF